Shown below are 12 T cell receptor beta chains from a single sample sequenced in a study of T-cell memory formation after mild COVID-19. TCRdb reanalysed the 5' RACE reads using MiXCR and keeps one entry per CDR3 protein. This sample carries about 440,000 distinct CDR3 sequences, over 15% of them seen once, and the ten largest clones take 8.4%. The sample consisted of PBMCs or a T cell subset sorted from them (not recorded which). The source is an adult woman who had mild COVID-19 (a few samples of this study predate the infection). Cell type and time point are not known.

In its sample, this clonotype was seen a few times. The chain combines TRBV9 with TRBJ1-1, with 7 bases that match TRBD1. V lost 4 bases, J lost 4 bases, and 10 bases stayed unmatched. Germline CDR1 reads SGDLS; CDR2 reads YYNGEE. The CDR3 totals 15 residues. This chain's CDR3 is CASSPPGTAITEAFF. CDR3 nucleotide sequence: TGTGCCAGCAGCCCTCCCGGGACAGCGATCACTGAAGCTTTCTTT.

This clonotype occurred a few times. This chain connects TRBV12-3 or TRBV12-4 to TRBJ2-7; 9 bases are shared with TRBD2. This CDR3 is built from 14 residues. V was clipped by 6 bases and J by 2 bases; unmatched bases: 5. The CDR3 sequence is CASSNQRGAYEQYF. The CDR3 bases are TGTGCCAGCAGCAACCAGCGGGGGGCCTACGAGCAGTACTTC.

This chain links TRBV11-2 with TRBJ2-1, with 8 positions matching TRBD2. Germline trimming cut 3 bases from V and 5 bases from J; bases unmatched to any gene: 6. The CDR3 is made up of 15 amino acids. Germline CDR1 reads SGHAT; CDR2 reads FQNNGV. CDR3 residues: CASSLVRGGHNEQFF. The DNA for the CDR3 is TGTGCCAGCAGCTTGGTACGGGGGGGGCACAATGAGCAGTTCTTC.

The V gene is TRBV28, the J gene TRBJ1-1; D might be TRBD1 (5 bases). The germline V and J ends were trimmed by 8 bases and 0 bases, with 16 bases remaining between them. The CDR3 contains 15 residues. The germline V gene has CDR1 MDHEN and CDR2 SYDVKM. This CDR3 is CASQVWRQMNTEAFF. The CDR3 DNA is TGTGCCAGCCAGGTGTGGCGACAGATGAACACTGAAGCTTTCTTT.

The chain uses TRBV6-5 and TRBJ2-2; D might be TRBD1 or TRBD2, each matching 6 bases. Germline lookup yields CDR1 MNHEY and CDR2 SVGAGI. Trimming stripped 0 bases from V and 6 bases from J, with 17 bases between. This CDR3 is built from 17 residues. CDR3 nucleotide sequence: TGTGCCAGCAGTTACTCGTATAAGGGGGGTCCCGCCGGGGAGCTGTTTTTT. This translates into CASSYSYKGGPAGELFF.

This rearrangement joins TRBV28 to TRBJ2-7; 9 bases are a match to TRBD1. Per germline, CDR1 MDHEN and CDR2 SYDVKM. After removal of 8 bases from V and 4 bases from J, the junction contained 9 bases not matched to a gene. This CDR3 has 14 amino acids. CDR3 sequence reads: CASGPQGAWYEQYF. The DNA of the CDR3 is TGTGCCAGCGGCCCACAGGGGGCCTGGTACGAGCAGTACTTC. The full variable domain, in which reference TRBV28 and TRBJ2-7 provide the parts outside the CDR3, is DVKVTQSSRYLVKRTGEKVFLECVQDMDHENMFWYRQDPGLGLRLIYFSYDVKMKEKGDIPEGYSVSREKKERFSLILESASTNQTSMYLCASGPQGAWYEQYFGPGTRLTVT.

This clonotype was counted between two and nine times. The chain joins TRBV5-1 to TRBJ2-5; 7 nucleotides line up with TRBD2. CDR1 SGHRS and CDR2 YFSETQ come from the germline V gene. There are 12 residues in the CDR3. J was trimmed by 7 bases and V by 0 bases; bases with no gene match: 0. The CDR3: CASSLGEGTQYF. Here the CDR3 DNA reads TGCGCCAGCAGCTTGGGGGAGGGGACCCAGTACTTC.

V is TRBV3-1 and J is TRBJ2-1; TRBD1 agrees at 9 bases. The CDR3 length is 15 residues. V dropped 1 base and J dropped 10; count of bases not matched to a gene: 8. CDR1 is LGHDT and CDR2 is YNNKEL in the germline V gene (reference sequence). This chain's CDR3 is CASSQGGQGIREQFF. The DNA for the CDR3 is TGTGCCAGCAGCCAAGGAGGACAGGGGATAAGGGAGCAGTTCTTC.

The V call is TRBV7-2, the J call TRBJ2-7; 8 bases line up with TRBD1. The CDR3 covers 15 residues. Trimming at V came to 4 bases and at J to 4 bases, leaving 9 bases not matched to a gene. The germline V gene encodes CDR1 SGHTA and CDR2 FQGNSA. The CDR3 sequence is CASSYDRGLFYEQYF. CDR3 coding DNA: TGTGCCAGCAGCTACGACAGGGGATTGTTTTACGAGCAGTACTTC.

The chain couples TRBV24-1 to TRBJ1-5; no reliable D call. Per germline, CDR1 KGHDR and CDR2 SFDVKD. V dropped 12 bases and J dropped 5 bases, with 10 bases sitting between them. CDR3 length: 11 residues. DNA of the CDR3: TGTGCCGTCCAAAGGGATCAGCCCCAGCATTTT. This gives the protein CAVQRDQPQHF.

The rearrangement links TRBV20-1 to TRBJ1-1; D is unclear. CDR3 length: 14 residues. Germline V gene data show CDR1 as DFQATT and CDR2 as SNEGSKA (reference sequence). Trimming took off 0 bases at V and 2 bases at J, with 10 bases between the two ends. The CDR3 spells CSAREVPDNTEAFF. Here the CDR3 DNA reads TGCAGTGCTAGAGAGGTCCCAGATAACACTGAAGCTTTCTTT.

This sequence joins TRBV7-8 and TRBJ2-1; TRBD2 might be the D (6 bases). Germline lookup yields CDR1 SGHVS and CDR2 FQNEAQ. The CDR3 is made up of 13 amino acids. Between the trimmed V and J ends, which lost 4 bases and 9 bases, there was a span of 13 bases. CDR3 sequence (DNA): TGTGCCAGCAGCTGGGACTCGCCGCTTGAGCAGTTCTTC. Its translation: CASSWDSPLEQFF.